This note documents a single T cell receptor beta chain sequence. Its target is unknown. This sample is drawn from a study of T cells in lung cancer brain metastases. Between 2.24 and 4.92 ug genomic DNA went in, equal for pairs. Data came from immunoSEQ multiplex PCR; TCRdb stores just in-frame clones and leaves some out. The sample shows 3,800 or so clones, roughly nine tenths of them seen only once. Study-wide results and caveats: Preoperative corticosteroid effects on brain metastasis T cell infiltration were not controlled.

The V gene lost 1 base and the J gene lost 6 bases, with 10 bases spanning the gap. CDR1 MGHDK and CDR2 SYGVNS come from the germline V gene. The CDR3 has 15 amino acids. The receptor's source is a woman aged 45-65 years with non-small cell lung cancer. The chain couples TRBV25-1 to TRBJ1-6, with D possibly matching TRBD1 (5 bases). Sequencing was done on a sample of tumor tissue from the primary lung tumor. CDR3 sequence: CASSEFKGLNSPLHF. For the CDR3, the DNA is TGTGCCAGCAGTGAATTCAAGGGGCTTAATTCACCCCTCCACTTT.